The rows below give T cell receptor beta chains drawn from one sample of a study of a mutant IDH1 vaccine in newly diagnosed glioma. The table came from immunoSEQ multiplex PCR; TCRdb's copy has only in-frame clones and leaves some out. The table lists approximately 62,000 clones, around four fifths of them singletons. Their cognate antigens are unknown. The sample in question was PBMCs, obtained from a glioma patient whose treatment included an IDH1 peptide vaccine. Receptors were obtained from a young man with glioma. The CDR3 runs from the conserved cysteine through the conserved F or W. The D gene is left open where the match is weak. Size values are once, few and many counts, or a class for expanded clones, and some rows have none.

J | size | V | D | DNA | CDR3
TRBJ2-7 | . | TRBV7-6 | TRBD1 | TGTGCCAGCAGCACACGACAGGGGTTCGACGAGCAGTACTTC | CASSTRQGFDEQYF
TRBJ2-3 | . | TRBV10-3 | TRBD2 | TGTGCCATCAGCACCGGGACTAGCGCAGATACGCAGTATTTT | CAISTGTSADTQYF
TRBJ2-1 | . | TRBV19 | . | TGTGCCAGTACCCACAGCGTGAACTACCACAATGAGCAGTTCTTC | CASTHSVNYHNEQFF
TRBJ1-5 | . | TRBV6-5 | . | TGTGCCAGCAGTTACTCGCGCAATCAGCCCCAGCATTTT | CASSYSRNQPQHF
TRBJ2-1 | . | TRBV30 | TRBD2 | TGTGCCTGGGCCATCGGGGGGGGATACAATGAGCAGTTCTTC | CAWAIGGGYNEQFF
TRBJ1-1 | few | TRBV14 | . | TGTGCCAGCAAACCCAATCGCTTAGTTGAAGCTTTCTTT | CASKPNRLVEAFF
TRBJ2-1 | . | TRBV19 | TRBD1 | TGTGCCAGTACCCACAGGGGGTTTGAGCAGTTCTTC | CASTHRGFEQFF
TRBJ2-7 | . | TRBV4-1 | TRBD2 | TGCGCCAGCAGCCAAGGTCCGCGGGGGGTGACCTACGAGCAGTACTTC | CASSQGPRGVTYEQYF
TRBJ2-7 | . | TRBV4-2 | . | TGTGCCAGCAGCCAAGAAGGGGCGGGGTACAAGCAGTACTTC | CASSQEGAGYKQYF
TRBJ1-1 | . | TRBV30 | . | TGTGCCTGGAGTTATACGCTTGAGGGTTTGAACACTGAAGCTTTCTTT | CAWSYTLEGLNTEAFF
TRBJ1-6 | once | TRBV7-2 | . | TGTGCCAGCAGCTTACATTTGACGGGACCCCTCCACTTT | CASSLHLTGPLHF
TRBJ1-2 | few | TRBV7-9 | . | TGTGCCAGCAGCTTACCAATAATAGGGACCGCGAATTCTTATGGCTACACCTTC | CASSLPIIGTANSYGYTF
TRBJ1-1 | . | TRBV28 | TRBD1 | TGTGCCAGCAGCCCGGCTAGACAGGGACACACTGAAGCTTTCTTT | CASSPARQGHTEAFF
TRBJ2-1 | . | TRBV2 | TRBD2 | TGTGCCAGCAGGAGGCCGGGACTAGCGGGAGCAAAATACAATGAGCAGTTCTTC | CASRRPGLAGAKYNEQFF
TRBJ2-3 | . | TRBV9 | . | TGTGCCAGCAGCGTAGGCAGTAGCACAGATACGCAGTATTTT | CASSVGSSTDTQYF
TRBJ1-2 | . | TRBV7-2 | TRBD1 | TGTGCCAGCAGCCAGGGACAGGGGTTTGGCTACACCTTC | CASSQGQGFGYTF
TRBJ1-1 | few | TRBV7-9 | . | TGTGCCAGCAGCCCGAACGGGGTGATAAATGAAGCTTTCTTT | CASSPNGVINEAFF
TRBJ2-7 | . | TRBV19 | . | TGTGCCAGTAGGGACGGCAACTACGAGCAGTACTTC | CASRDGNYEQYF
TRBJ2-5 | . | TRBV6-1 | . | TGTGCCAGCAGTAAAGGACACATGCAAGAGACCCAGTACTTC | CASSKGHMQETQYF
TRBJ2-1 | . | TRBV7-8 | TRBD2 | TGTGCCAGCAGCTTAGCGTCAAGCGGGGGGGCCTACAATGAGCAGTTCTTC | CASSLASSGGAYNEQFF
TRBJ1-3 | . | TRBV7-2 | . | TGTGCCAGCAGCTTCCAGCTGGACTCGGGAAACACCATATATTTT | CASSFQLDSGNTIYF
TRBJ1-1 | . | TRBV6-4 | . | TGTGCCAGCAGTCTGGAAATGAACACTGAAGCTTTCTTT | CASSLEMNTEAFF